This T cell receptor beta chain was recovered during a study of T cell responses to AZD1222 COVID-19 vaccine. Findings and caveats of the study: Seropositive AZD1222 recipients at baseline numbered only five or six.

Trimming took off 4 bases at V and 6 bases at J, with 14 bases between the two ends. This CDR3 has 14 amino acids. CDR1 and CDR2 from the germline V gene are LNHDA and SQIVND (reference sequence). The table came from immunoSEQ multiplex PCR; TCRdb's copy has only in-frame clones and leaves some out. Seen here are 85,000 to 90,000 clones, about nine tenths observed once, and the top ten hold over 4%. This clone was seen a single time. Its antigen is still unknown. This chain connects TRBV19 to TRBJ2-3, with D perhaps matching TRBD1 (5 bases). The source material was peripheral blood, sampled 28 days after the second AZD1222 dose. This TCR derives from an adult who received the AZD1222 COVID-19 vaccine. CDR3 protein: CASSRGRAGDTQYF. CDR3 bases: TGTGCCAGTAGTAGGGGCAGGGCTGGGGATACGCAGTATTTT.